The rows below give T cell receptor beta chains drawn from one sample of a study of T cell changes during pregnancy in multiple sclerosis. Assay used: immunoSEQ multiplex PCR; TCRdb lists only in-frame clones, some missing. The sample yields some 70,000 clones, about nine tenths seen once. The sequenced sample was peripheral blood, obtained after pregnancy. The receptor set was obtained from a female donor in good health, enrolled as a control in a pregnancy study. Each CDR3 is given with its conserved first and last residue. D genes are given only for firm matches. Clone size appears in some rows only: once, few, many, or a class for an expanded clone.

v_call,j_call,cdr3_length,d_call,clone_size,cdr3_aa,cdr3_nt
TRBV10-1,TRBJ2-7,15,TRBD2,.,CASSEGLAGAYEQYF,TGCGCCAGCAGTGAGGGGCTAGCGGGAGCCTACGAGCAGTACTTC
TRBV5-6,TRBJ2-3,15,TRBD2,.,CASSLAGGPGDTQYF,TGTGCCAGCAGCTTAGCGGGAGGACCCGGAGATACGCAGTATTTT
TRBV2,TRBJ2-5,15,TRBD1,.,CASTPGQGARETQYF,TGTGCCAGCACCCCGGGGCAGGGGGCGCGAGAGACCCAGTACTTC
TRBV28,TRBJ2-5,14,.,once,CASSFVGYAETQYF,TGTGCCAGCAGTTTTGTGGGCTATGCTGAGACCCAGTACTTC
TRBV30,TRBJ1-1,17,TRBD1,.,CAWTRGGAGALNTEAFF,TGTGCCTGGACCCGAGGGGGCGCGGGTGCCTTGAACACTGAAGCTTTCTTT
TRBV5-4,TRBJ1-1,13,TRBD1,once,CASSFPGGTEAFF,TGTGCCAGCAGCTTCCCAGGGGGTACTGAAGCTTTCTTT
TRBV30,TRBJ1-1,15,.,.,CAWNLHEGGRPEAFF,TGTGCCTGGAATCTCCATGAAGGAGGGAGACCTGAAGCTTTCTTT
TRBV5-4,TRBJ1-4,15,.,.,CASSLAGATNEKLFF,TGTGCCAGCAGCTTAGCGGGGGCAACTAATGAAAAACTGTTTTTT
TRBV5-4,TRBJ2-3,18,.,.,CASSLGQRADPFKDTQYF,TGTGCCAGCAGCTTGGGTCAGCGGGCCGACCCTTTTAAGGATACGCAGTATTTT
TRBV10-3,TRBJ2-7,14,TRBD1,.,CAISDRQGPYEQYF,TGTGCCATCAGTGATCGACAGGGGCCCTACGAGCAGTACTTC
TRBV5-6,TRBJ2-7,13,.,once,CASSFRADYEQYF,TGTGCCAGCAGCTTTAGAGCGGACTACGAGCAGTACTTC
TRBV6-1,TRBJ2-2,14,TRBD1,.,CASRQQGVTGELFF,TGTGCCAGCAGGCAACAGGGGGTCACCGGGGAGCTGTTTTTT
TRBV5-1,TRBJ2-7,12,TRBD1,.,CASSLQGEEQYF,TGCGCCAGCAGCCTGCAGGGGGAAGAGCAGTACTTC
TRBV7-9,TRBJ1-1,15,TRBD1,.,CASSFQGDPNTEAFF,TGTGCCAGCAGCTTCCAGGGGGACCCTAACACTGAAGCTTTCTTT
TRBV20-1,TRBJ1-1,9,.,few,CNQGDEAFF,TGTAATCAGGGTGATGAAGCTTTCTTT
TRBV9,TRBJ2-5,14,TRBD2,.,CASSVSGGTGPQYF,TGTGCCAGCAGCGTTAGCGGGGGGACGGGACCACAGTACTTC
TRBV18,TRBJ1-1,15,TRBD1,.,CASSPSGQGGTEAFF,TGTGCCAGCTCACCAAGCGGACAGGGCGGTACTGAAGCTTTCTTT
TRBV19,TRBJ2-7,13,.,.,CASSIAGVAEQYF,TGTGCCAGTAGTATTGCAGGGGTGGCGGAGCAGTACTTC
TRBV19,TRBJ2-5,17,.,.,CASSIGMGAGSQETQYF,TGTGCCAGTAGTATTGGTATGGGTGCGGGGTCTCAAGAGACCCAGTACTTC
TRBV29-1,TRBJ2-5,12,.,.,CSVVLQGETQYF,TGCAGCGTTGTTTTACAGGGTGAGACCCAGTACTTC
TRBV30,TRBJ1-1,13,.,.,CAWSVGRGGEAFF,TGTGCCTGGAGTGTAGGCAGGGGCGGTGAAGCTTTCTTT
TRBV2,TRBJ1-5,14,.,.,CASRETGINQPQHF,TGTGCCAGCAGGGAAACAGGGATAAATCAGCCCCAGCATTTT
TRBV29-1,TRBJ2-1,13,.,.,CSVYGLASNEQFF,TGCAGCGTTTACGGGCTAGCGAGCAATGAGCAGTTCTTC
TRBV19,TRBJ1-2,15,TRBD1,few,CASKEPGQLSYGYTF,TGTGCCAGTAAGGAGCCGGGACAGCTTTCATATGGCTACACCTTC
TRBV18,TRBJ1-4,14,.,.,CASSLYNNNEKLFF,TGTGCCAGCTCATTGTACAACAATAATGAAAAACTGTTTTTT
TRBV7-9,TRBJ1-1,14,.,few,CASSKRGLNTEAFF,TGTGCCAGCAGCAAACGCGGATTGAACACTGAAGCTTTCTTT
TRBV10-1,TRBJ1-2,12,TRBD1,.,CASSDVGGGYTF,TGCGCCAGCAGTGATGTAGGGGGCGGCTACACCTTC
TRBV5-1,TRBJ2-3,16,.,.,CASSFGGGRRTDTQYF,TGCGCCAGCTCATTCGGTGGGGGGAGACGGACAGATACGCAGTATTTT
TRBV6-6,TRBJ2-1,16,.,.,CASSYPRRTPYNEQFF,TGTGCCAGCAGTTACCCCCGGCGGACACCCTACAATGAGCAGTTCTTC
TRBV19,TRBJ1-1,13,TRBD1,.,CASRPQGGTEAFF,TGTGCCAGTAGGCCTCAGGGGGGAACTGAAGCTTTCTTT
TRBV7-2,TRBJ2-3,14,TRBD2,.,CASSLGLAGDTQYF,TGTGCCAGCAGCCTAGGACTAGCTGGAGATACGCAGTATTTT
TRBV6-8,TRBJ2-2,11,.,.,CASHSTGELFF,TGTGCCAGCCACTCCACCGGGGAGCTGTTTTTT
TRBV6-1,TRBJ1-5,15,TRBD1,once,CASIRTGAQNQPQHF,TGTGCCAGCATTAGAACAGGGGCCCAGAATCAGCCCCAGCATTTT
TRBV23-1,TRBJ2-5,17,TRBD1,.,CASSRTGGKGGQETQYF,TGCGCCAGCAGCAGGACAGGGGGCAAAGGGGGCCAAGAGACCCAGTACTTC
TRBV7-9,TRBJ1-4,14,TRBD1,.,CASSQTGGGEKLFF,TGTGCCAGCAGCCAAACAGGGGGAGGAGAAAAACTGTTTTTT
TRBV5-7,TRBJ1-3,14,.,.,CASSFDAAGNTIYF,TGTGCCAGCAGCTTCGATGCAGCGGGAAACACCATATATTTT
TRBV5-1,TRBJ1-5,14,.,once,CASSFGGVDQPQHF,TGCGCCAGCAGCTTTGGAGGGGTCGATCAGCCCCAGCATTTT
TRBV18,TRBJ2-7,13,.,.,CASSPGSSYEQYF,TGTGCCAGCTCACCAGGCAGCTCCTACGAGCAGTACTTC
TRBV5-4,TRBJ1-4,15,.,.,CASSPARGSNEKLFF,TGTGCCAGCAGCCCCGCCCGGGGATCTAATGAAAAACTGTTTTTT
TRBV4-3,TRBJ2-6,21,TRBD2,.,CASSQEAPGLAAGSGANVLTF,TGCGCCAGCAGCCAAGAGGCTCCGGGACTAGCGGCTGGTTCTGGGGCCAACGTCCTGACTTTC
TRBV6-1,TRBJ1-1,14,.,.,CASSTGDLNTEAFF,TGTGCCAGCAGCACGGGGGATTTGAACACTGAAGCTTTCTTT
TRBV28,TRBJ2-5,15,TRBD2,.,CASSSLAGGQETQYF,TGTGCCAGCAGCTCCCTAGCGGGGGGACAAGAGACCCAGTACTTC
TRBV6-5,TRBJ2-1,16,TRBD2,.,CASSYLKRGAGNEQFF,TGTGCCAGCAGTTACCTCAAGCGGGGGGCGGGGAATGAGCAGTTCTTC
TRBV7-8,TRBJ2-1,14,TRBD2,.,CASSLSTSGNEQFF,TGTGCCAGCAGCTTGTCGACTAGCGGTAATGAGCAGTTCTTC
TRBV30,TRBJ2-7,13,.,.,CAWSGLGLDEQYF,TGTGCCTGGAGTGGTCTGGGACTTGACGAGCAGTACTTC
TRBV9,TRBJ1-2,12,.,.,CASSAWRGGYTF,TGTGCCAGCAGCGCTTGGAGGGGCGGCTACACCTTC
TRBV11-2,TRBJ1-2,14,.,.,CASGHMSPNYGYTF,TGTGCCAGCGGGCACATGAGCCCTAACTATGGCTACACCTTC